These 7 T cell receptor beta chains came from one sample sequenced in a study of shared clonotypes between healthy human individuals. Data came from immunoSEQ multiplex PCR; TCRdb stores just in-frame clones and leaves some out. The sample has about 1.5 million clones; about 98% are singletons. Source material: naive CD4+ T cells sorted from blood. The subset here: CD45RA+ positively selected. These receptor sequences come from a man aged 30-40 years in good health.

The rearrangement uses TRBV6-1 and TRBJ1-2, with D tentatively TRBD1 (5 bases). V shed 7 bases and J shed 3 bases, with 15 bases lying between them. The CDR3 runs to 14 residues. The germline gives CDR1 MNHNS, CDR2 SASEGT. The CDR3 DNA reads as TGTGCCAGCATACAATTACCAGGGCACTATGGCTACACCTTC. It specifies CASIQLPGHYGYTF.

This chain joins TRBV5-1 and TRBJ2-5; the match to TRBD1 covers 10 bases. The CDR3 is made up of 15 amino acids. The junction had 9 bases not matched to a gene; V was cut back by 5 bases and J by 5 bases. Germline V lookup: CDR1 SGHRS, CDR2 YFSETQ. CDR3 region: CASRIGTGDWETQYF. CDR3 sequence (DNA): TGCGCCAGCAGAATCGGGACAGGGGATTGGGAGACCCAGTACTTC.

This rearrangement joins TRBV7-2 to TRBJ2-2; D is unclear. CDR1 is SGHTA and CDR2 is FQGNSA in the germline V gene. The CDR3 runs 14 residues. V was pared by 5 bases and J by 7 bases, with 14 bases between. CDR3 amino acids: CASSPPTPYGELFF. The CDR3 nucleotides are TGTGCCAGCAGCCCACCGACACCCTACGGGGAGCTGTTTTTT.

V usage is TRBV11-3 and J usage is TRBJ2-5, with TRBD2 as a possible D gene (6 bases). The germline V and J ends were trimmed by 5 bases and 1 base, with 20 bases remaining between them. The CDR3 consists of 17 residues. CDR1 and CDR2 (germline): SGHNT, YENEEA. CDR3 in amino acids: CASSGGTEGASQETQYF. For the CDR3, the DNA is TGTGCCAGCAGCGGCGGGACGGAGGGAGCGTCCCAAGAGACCCAGTACTTC.

CDR3 region: CASSLAGSSGSTQYF. As DNA, the CDR3 is TGCGCCAGCAGCTTGGCCGGCTCTAGCGGGAGTACCCAGTACTTC. The chain joins TRBV5-1 to TRBJ2-5, with 10 bases identical to TRBD2. The V gene end was trimmed by 0 bases and the J gene end by 8 bases; junction bases not matched to a gene: 7. Germline V gene data show CDR1 as SGHRS and CDR2 as YFSETQ. CDR3 length equals 15 residues.

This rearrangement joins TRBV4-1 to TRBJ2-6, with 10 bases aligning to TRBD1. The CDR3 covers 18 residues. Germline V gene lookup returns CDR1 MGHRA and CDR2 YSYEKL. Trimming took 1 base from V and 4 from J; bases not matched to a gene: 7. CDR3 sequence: CASSQGQGAGRGANVLTF. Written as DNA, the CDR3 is TGCGCCAGCAGCCAAGGACAGGGGGCCGGCCGCGGGGCCAACGTCCTGACTTTC.

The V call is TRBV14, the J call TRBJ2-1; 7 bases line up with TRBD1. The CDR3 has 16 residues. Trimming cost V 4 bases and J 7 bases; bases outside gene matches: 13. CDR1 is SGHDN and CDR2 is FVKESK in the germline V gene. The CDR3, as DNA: TGTGCCAGCAGCCCAAGGGGTCTACAGGGGTGGAATGAGCAGTTCTTC. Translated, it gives CASSPRGLQGWNEQFF.